Described below is a single T cell receptor (beta chain) sequence and its context. This sample is drawn from a study of blood T cell repertoires in COVID-19. About the study: Whether acute or convalescent, the COVID-19 samples came from the United States, Italy and Spain. PBMCs, B-cell-depleted T cells, or T cells provided the cDNA or gDNA that made up the material.

Data came from immunoSEQ multiplex PCR; TCRdb stores just in-frame clones and leaves some out. The repertoire has 250,000 to 300,000 clones, under 90% of them found once; the top ten carry 4.1%. What was sequenced was PBMCs or T cells enriched from blood (not recorded which). This receptor was obtained from a young man with acute COVID-19.

The DNA for the CDR3 is TGTGCCAGCAGCTTAGCGCGAATACCGGGACTAACTGTTACCGGGGAGCTGTTTTTT. Protein sequence: CASSLARIPGLTVTGELFF. The rearrangement links TRBV7-8 to TRBJ2-2; 7 bases align to TRBD2. From germline, CDR1 is SGHVS and CDR2 FQNEAQ. V lost 0 bases to trimming and J lost 5 bases; unmatched junction nucleotides: 15. This CDR3 region has 19 residues.